The sequence of this TCR beta chain was determined in a study of cytomegalovirus exposure and HLA in healthy donors. Findings and caveats of the study: TRBV6-2, TRBV6-3 and some other V segments were excluded as indistinguishable. A later analysis revealed that TCR association rates differed between HLA loci, peaking at DRB1 and bottoming out at HLA-C. Apparent HLA restriction characterized most CMV-associated TCR beta chains in a later analysis. Within an earlier analysis, most TCR beta V segments proved productive either about 90% or about 30% of the time.

The PCR had 60 Vbeta and 13 Jbeta primers. Profiled with immunoSEQ multiplex PCR; TCRdb holds only in-frame clones, not every one. The sample carries hundreds of thousands of clones, around 80% recorded once. As for this clone: Its target is not known.

The CDR3 has 13 residues. The germline V gene has CDR1 SGDLS and CDR2 YYNGEE. The V and J ends lost 2 bases and 3 bases respectively, with 5 bases between them. Sample: PBMCs. The TCR was taken from a boy between 10 and 17 years old in good health and CMV-seronegative. The chain uses TRBV9 and TRBJ2-2; no clear D. The CDR3 DNA reads TGTGCCAGCAGCGTGGCGGACACCGGGGAGCTGTTTTTT. Encoded protein: CASSVADTGELFF.